What follows are 11 T cell receptor beta chains derived from one specimen sequenced in a study of blood T cell repertoires in COVID-19. Profiling relied on immunoSEQ multiplex PCR, and the TCRdb table lists in-frame clones only, not all of them. The sample records hundreds of thousands of clones, about 90% being singletons. Sequencing used PBMCs or T cells enriched from blood (not recorded which). These TCRs come from a woman between 50 and 59 years old who had been exposed to COVID-19.

The V gene is TRBV15, the J gene TRBJ1-1; 7 bases fit TRBD1. Looked up from germline, CDR1 is LNHNV and CDR2 is YYDKDF (reference sequence). V lost 1 base and J lost 2; bases outside the gene matches: 10. The CDR3 totals 17 residues. The CDR3 here is CATSRGSPTGFNTEAFF. The DNA for the CDR3 is TGTGCCACCAGCAGAGGAAGCCCGACAGGGTTCAACACTGAAGCTTTCTTT.

DNA for the CDR3: TGTGCCAGCAGTTACTCGCGGTTCAATGAGCAGTTCTTC. Translated, it gives CASSYSRFNEQFF. This chain links TRBV6-5 with TRBJ2-1; D is ambiguous. This CDR3 comprises 13 residues. CDR1 and CDR2 from the germline V gene are MNHEY and SVGAGI. The V gene lost 0 bases and the J gene lost 6 bases, with 6 bases spanning the gap.

The chain combines TRBV13 with TRBJ2-7; 8 nucleotides align to TRBD1. In germline, CDR1 is PRHDT, CDR2 FYEKMQ (reference sequence). The CDR3 is 13 amino acids. J gave up 6 bases and V 5 bases, and 6 bases lay outside the gene matches. CDR3 DNA: TGTGCCAGCAGCGCGACAGGGGTTCTCGAGCAGTACTTC. Encoded protein: CASSATGVLEQYF.

A word on this clone: Other nucleotide sequences in the sample specify the same CDR3. The chain carries TRBV7-2 and TRBJ2-2; tentatively, D is TRBD1 (6 bases). Trimming took off 2 bases at V and 5 bases at J, with 9 bases between the two ends. Per germline, CDR1 SGHTA and CDR2 FQGNSA. The CDR3 runs to 14 residues. CDR3 sequence: CASSLSGVTGELFF. DNA for the CDR3: TGTGCCAGCAGCTTATCAGGGGTAACCGGGGAGCTGTTTTTT.

The rearrangement links TRBV28 to TRBJ1-6; D may be TRBD1 (6 bases). The CDR3 is made up of 14 amino acids. Germline CDR1 is MDHEN and CDR2 is SYDVKM. The V end lost 2 bases, the J end lost 10 bases, and 12 bases lay between the germline ends. The CDR3, as DNA: TGTGCCAGCAGTTTACTCGCAGGGGTGTCACCCCTCCACTTT. As protein: CASSLLAGVSPLHF.

The chain employs TRBV19 and TRBJ2-2, with 9 bases aligning to TRBD1. Germline CDR1 LNHDA, CDR2 SQIVND (reference sequence). V lost 3 bases to trimming and J lost 5 bases; unmatched junction nucleotides: 4. CDR3 length: 15 amino acids. CDR3 sequence (DNA): TGTGCCAGTAGTATCCGGGACAGGGTGACCGGGGAGCTGTTTTTT. It yields the protein CASSIRDRVTGELFF. Complete variable domain (other parts from reference TRBV19 and TRBJ2-2): DGGITQSPKYLFRKEGQNVTLSCEQNLNHDAMYWYRQDPGQGLRLIYYSQIVNDFQKGDIAEGYSVSREKKESFPLTVTSAQKNPTAFYLCASSIRDRVTGELFFGEGSRLTVL.

This clone showed up just once. Written as DNA, the CDR3 is TGTGCCAGCAGCTTAGAGGAGGGGCCGACTTACGAGCAGTACTTC. Its translation is CASSLEEGPTYEQYF. The chain recombines TRBV7-6 with TRBJ2-7; weak D call: TRBD2 (6 bases). With 1 base removed from V and 4 bases from J, the gap between germline ends came to 14 bases. Germline V gene data show CDR1 as SGHVS and CDR2 as FNYEAQ. The CDR3 consists of 15 residues. Based on the CDR3 plus reference TRBV7-6 and TRBJ2-7, the full variable domain is GAGVSQSPRYKVTKRGQDVALRCDPISGHVSLYWYRQALGQGPEFLTYFNYEAQQDKSGLPNDRFSAERPEGSISTLTIQRTEQRDSAMYRCASSLEEGPTYEQYFGPGTRLTVT.

This clone occurred once. CDR3 nucleotide sequence: TGTGCCAGCAGCCCTATTAAGGGGCGGAACACCGGGGAGCTGTTTTTT. It translates to CASSPIKGRNTGELFF. This chain uses TRBV7-9 with TRBJ2-2; D is perhaps TRBD1 (5 bases). Trimming took off 5 bases at V and 1 base at J, with 14 bases between the two ends. The CDR3 extends over 16 amino acids. Germline values: CDR1 SEHNR, CDR2 FQNEAQ (reference sequence).

The V and J genes are TRBV5-5 and TRBJ2-3, with 14 bases identical to TRBD2. This CDR3 has 16 residues. Germline CDR1 is SGHKS and CDR2 is YYEKEE (reference sequence). The V and J ends lost 4 bases and 2 bases, in that order; junction bases with no gene match: 3. The CDR3 is CASSATSGGATDTQYF. The CDR3 DNA is TGTGCCAGCAGCGCGACTAGCGGGGGGGCCACAGATACGCAGTATTTT.

This sequence joins TRBV5-1 and TRBJ1-1; D is unclear. The CDR3 is 12 residues long. Trimming shortened V by 4 bases and J by 3 bases, and 7 bases separated the two germline ends. Looked up from germline, CDR1 is SGHRS and CDR2 is YFSETQ. CDR3 bases: TGCGCCAGCAGCCAGGATTACACTGAAGCTTTCTTT. Translation: CASSQDYTEAFF.

The chain is built from TRBV11-1 and TRBJ1-1, with a tentative D call TRBD1 (5 bases). The CDR3 contains 12 residues. Germline lookup yields CDR1 SGHAT and CDR2 FQDESV (reference sequence). V was cut by 0 bases and J by 10 bases, with 9 bases left in between. CDR3 coding DNA: TGTGCCAGCAGCTTAGCGCAGGGAAGAGCTTTCTTT. Its translation is CASSLAQGRAFF.